This TCR beta chain originates from a study of blood T cell repertoires in COVID-19. Study context: There were acute and convalescent COVID-19 samples, and they came from the United States, Italy and Spain.

Under the authors' procedure: Using reference gene primer amplification, nucleated cell counts were estimated. Data came from immunoSEQ multiplex PCR; TCRdb stores just in-frame clones and leaves some out. Clone size and V and J calls were adopted from that table, with D and trimming inferred from the DNA. The sample holds under 65,000 clones, roughly 82% seen once. This CDR3 contains 14 residues. CDR1 is SQVTM, CDR2 ANQGSEA, per germline. The trim removed 7 bases at V and 5 bases at J, leaving 9 bases unmatched. The TCR originated in a woman aged 55-70 years with acute or convalescent COVID-19. Input material: peripheral blood. The V and J genes are TRBV29-1 and TRBJ1-1; 11 bases map to TRBD1. The CDR3 sequence is CSANRGTGGTEAFF. CDR3 in DNA: TGCAGCGCCAACCGTGGGACAGGGGGTACTGAAGCTTTCTTT.